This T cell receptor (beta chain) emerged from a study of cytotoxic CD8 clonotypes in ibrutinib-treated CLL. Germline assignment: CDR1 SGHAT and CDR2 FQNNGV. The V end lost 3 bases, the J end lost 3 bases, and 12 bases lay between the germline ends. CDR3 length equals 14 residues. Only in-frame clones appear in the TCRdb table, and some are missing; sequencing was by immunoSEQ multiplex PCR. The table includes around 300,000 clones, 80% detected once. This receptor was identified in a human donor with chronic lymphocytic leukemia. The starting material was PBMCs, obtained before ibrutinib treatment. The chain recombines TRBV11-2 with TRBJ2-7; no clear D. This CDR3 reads CASSFMVGNYEQYF. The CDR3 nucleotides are TGTGCCAGCAGCTTTATGGTGGGCAACTACGAGCAGTACTTC.